The clone carrying this TCR beta chain occurred a few times. Its matching antigen is unknown. The data stem from a study of T cell responses to AZD1222 COVID-19 vaccine. Overall study results and limits: A mostly white British donor set with more females was recruited, and clonal diversity was possibly underestimated. Increased Spike-specific TCR breadth and depth were observed after two AZD1222 doses.

Some clones are missing from TCRdb's copy, which holds only in-frame ones; the method was immunoSEQ multiplex PCR. The table lists some 54,000 clones, 80% to 90% of them singletons. This specimen consisted of peripheral blood, obtained on day 0 of AZD1222 vaccination. This TCR came from an adult in good health.

The CDR3 sequence is CSVVGNNYEQYF. The CDR3 DNA sequence: TGCAGCGTTGTCGGGAATAACTACGAGCAGTACTTC. The V and J genes are TRBV29-1 and TRBJ2-7; TRBD2 might be the D (5 bases). CDR3 size: 12 residues. The germline CDR1 and CDR2 sequences are SQVTM and ANQGSEA. Trimming stripped 4 bases from V and 3 bases from J, with 10 bases between.